Listed below are T cell receptor beta chains from one sample, sequenced in a study of blood T cell repertoires in COVID-19. Data came from immunoSEQ multiplex PCR; TCRdb stores just in-frame clones and leaves some out. The sample consists of some 160,000 clones, approximately 80% of them appearing once. The sample consisted of peripheral blood. The receptors stem from a human donor in a cohort sampled during active COVID-19. Both conserved end residues are part of each CDR3. The order of the fields is D gene, J gene, clone size, V gene, CDR3 protein, CDR3 DNA. A D gene is named only where the DNA matches it firmly. Size is omitted from some rows. Given values are once, few, many or a class for expanded clones.

d_gene: -; j_gene: TRBJ2-7; abundance: once; v_gene: TRBV6-5; CDR3aa: CASARGYFDEQYF; CDR3nt: TGTGCCAGCGCCCGGGGATATTTTGACGAGCAGTACTTC
d_gene: TRBD2; j_gene: TRBJ2-3; abundance: -; v_gene: TRBV9; CDR3aa: CASSVVPSGVGTDTQYF; CDR3nt: TGTGCCAGCAGCGTAGTACCCAGCGGGGTTGGCACAGATACGCAGTATTTT
d_gene: TRBD2; j_gene: TRBJ2-1; abundance: -; v_gene: TRBV7-3; CDR3aa: CASAASGTTVGQFF; CDR3nt: TGTGCCAGCGCGGCTAGCGGGACTACCGTGGGGCAGTTCTTC
d_gene: TRBD2; j_gene: TRBJ2-2; abundance: once; v_gene: TRBV6-5; CDR3aa: CASSYPRGGRTGELFF; CDR3nt: TGTGCCAGCAGTTACCCCCGGGGGGGCCGGACCGGGGAGCTGTTTTTT
d_gene: TRBD2; j_gene: TRBJ2-1; abundance: once; v_gene: TRBV7-9; CDR3aa: CASSFSGTGNEQFF; CDR3nt: TGTGCCAGCAGCTTTAGCGGGACGGGGAATGAGCAGTTCTTC
d_gene: -; j_gene: TRBJ2-7; abundance: -; v_gene: TRBV4-3; CDR3aa: CASSQDGYIRDEQYF; CDR3nt: TGCGCCAGCAGCCAAGATGGCTATATCCGGGACGAGCAGTACTTC
d_gene: -; j_gene: TRBJ2-7; abundance: -; v_gene: TRBV10-3; CDR3aa: CAISADGSLSEQYF; CDR3nt: TGTGCCATCAGTGCCGACGGGAGCTTGAGCGAGCAGTACTTC
d_gene: TRBD2; j_gene: TRBJ2-7; abundance: -; v_gene: TRBV9; CDR3aa: CASSITSGSYEQYF; CDR3nt: TGTGCCAGCAGCATAACTAGCGGATCCTACGAGCAGTACTTC
d_gene: -; j_gene: TRBJ2-7; abundance: -; v_gene: TRBV20-1; CDR3aa: CSVPGPYEQYF; CDR3nt: TGCAGTGTACCAGGTCCCTACGAGCAGTACTTC
d_gene: -; j_gene: TRBJ2-3; abundance: -; v_gene: TRBV28; CDR3aa: CASSSGALRGTDTQYF; CDR3nt: TGTGCCAGCAGTTCAGGGGCCCTAAGGGGCACAGATACGCAGTATTTT
d_gene: TRBD1; j_gene: TRBJ2-7; abundance: few; v_gene: TRBV11-3; CDR3aa: CASSPGTGGAAYEQYF; CDR3nt: TGTGCCAGCAGCCCCGGGACAGGGGGCGCCGCCTACGAGCAGTACTTC
d_gene: TRBD1; j_gene: TRBJ1-5; abundance: -; v_gene: TRBV28; CDR3aa: CASSSLGQGGIRPQHF; CDR3nt: TGTGCCAGCAGTTCCCTGGGACAGGGAGGAATCAGGCCCCAGCATTTT
d_gene: -; j_gene: TRBJ1-2; abundance: once; v_gene: TRBV5-4; CDR3aa: CASSSTVDYGYTF; CDR3nt: TGTGCCAGCAGCAGTACAGTGGACTATGGCTACACCTTC
d_gene: TRBD1; j_gene: TRBJ2-5; abundance: -; v_gene: TRBV19; CDR3aa: CASSLRTGETQYF; CDR3nt: TGTGCCAGTAGTCTCCGGACAGGGGAGACCCAGTACTTC
d_gene: TRBD1; j_gene: TRBJ2-7; abundance: once; v_gene: TRBV4-1; CDR3aa: CASSQGGQGIKYEQYF; CDR3nt: TGCGCCAGCAGCCAAGGGGGACAGGGGATAAAGTACGAGCAGTACTTC
d_gene: -; j_gene: TRBJ2-1; abundance: -; v_gene: TRBV5-5; CDR3aa: CASSLGKRNEQFF; CDR3nt: TGTGCCAGCAGCTTGGGGAAGCGGAACGAGCAGTTCTTC
d_gene: TRBD1; j_gene: TRBJ2-7; abundance: once; v_gene: TRBV3-1/TRBV3-2; CDR3aa: CASSHPGQGFSYEQYF; CDR3nt: TGTGCCAGCAGCCACCCGGGACAGGGCTTCTCCTACGAGCAGTACTTC
d_gene: -; j_gene: TRBJ1-5; abundance: -; v_gene: TRBV5-8; CDR3aa: CASSLERGKGPQHF; CDR3nt: TGTGCCAGCAGCTTGGAAAGGGGCAAGGGGCCCCAGCATTTT
d_gene: TRBD1; j_gene: TRBJ2-7; abundance: -; v_gene: TRBV6-5; CDR3aa: CASSRTGAYEQYF; CDR3nt: TGTGCCAGCAGCCGGACAGGGGCTTACGAGCAGTACTTC
d_gene: TRBD1; j_gene: TRBJ2-7; abundance: -; v_gene: TRBV2; CDR3aa: CASRGQGTYEQYF; CDR3nt: TGTGCCAGCAGGGGACAGGGGACTTACGAGCAGTACTTC
d_gene: TRBD1; j_gene: TRBJ1-2; abundance: -; v_gene: TRBV7-2; CDR3aa: CASSWTGNGYTF; CDR3nt: TGTGCCAGCAGCTGGACAGGGAACGGCTACACCTTC
d_gene: TRBD1; j_gene: TRBJ2-7; abundance: once; v_gene: TRBV5-6; CDR3aa: CASSSSGTGFEQYF; CDR3nt: TGTGCCAGCAGCTCCTCCGGGACAGGGTTCGAGCAGTACTTC
d_gene: TRBD2; j_gene: TRBJ2-7; abundance: -; v_gene: TRBV2; CDR3aa: CASSEGRVAGGEQYF; CDR3nt: TGTGCCAGCAGTGAAGGAAGGGTAGCGGGAGGCGAGCAGTACTTC
d_gene: TRBD2; j_gene: TRBJ2-7; abundance: -; v_gene: TRBV5-4; CDR3aa: CASSRRDSGGSYEQYF; CDR3nt: TGTGCCAGCAGCCGAAGGGACTCCGGGGGGAGCTACGAGCAGTACTTC
d_gene: TRBD2; j_gene: TRBJ2-7; abundance: -; v_gene: TRBV7-3; CDR3aa: CASSPAAGGAVGEQYF; CDR3nt: TGTGCCAGCAGCCCCGCCGCGGGAGGGGCTGTGGGCGAGCAGTACTTC
d_gene: TRBD2; j_gene: TRBJ2-5; abundance: -; v_gene: TRBV2; CDR3aa: CASSEWGGGLQETQYF; CDR3nt: TGTGCCAGCAGTGAATGGGGGGGAGGACTGCAAGAGACCCAGTACTTC
d_gene: TRBD2; j_gene: TRBJ2-1; abundance: -; v_gene: TRBV23-1; CDR3aa: CASLLSPGTSGLSEQFF; CDR3nt: TGCGCCAGCCTCCTCTCTCCCGGGACTAGCGGTTTGAGCGAGCAGTTCTTC
d_gene: TRBD1; j_gene: TRBJ2-5; abundance: -; v_gene: TRBV11-3; CDR3aa: CASSLKTGGQRETQYF; CDR3nt: TGTGCCAGCAGCTTGAAGACAGGGGGCCAGCGGGAGACCCAGTACTTC
d_gene: -; j_gene: TRBJ2-7; abundance: few; v_gene: TRBV19; CDR3aa: CASGPGPDSSYEQYF; CDR3nt: TGTGCCAGTGGTCCCGGTCCGGACAGCTCCTACGAGCAGTACTTC
d_gene: -; j_gene: TRBJ2-1; abundance: few; v_gene: TRBV5-3; CDR3aa: CARSRVQSSYNEQFF; CDR3nt: TGTGCCAGAAGCCGGGTGCAGAGCTCCTACAATGAGCAGTTCTTC
d_gene: TRBD1; j_gene: TRBJ1-3; abundance: few; v_gene: TRBV5-4; CDR3aa: CASSIQGQGKGNTIYF; CDR3nt: TGTGCCAGCAGCATACAGGGACAGGGGAAAGGAAACACCATATATTTT
d_gene: TRBD1; j_gene: TRBJ2-7; abundance: -; v_gene: TRBV7-3; CDR3aa: CASSLDGQGSYEQYF; CDR3nt: TGTGCCAGCAGCTTAGACGGACAGGGGAGCTACGAGCAGTACTTC
d_gene: -; j_gene: TRBJ2-7; abundance: few; v_gene: TRBV9; CDR3aa: CASSVGGPGYEQYF; CDR3nt: TGTGCCAGCAGCGTAGGAGGGCCGGGGTACGAGCAGTACTTC
d_gene: TRBD2; j_gene: TRBJ2-7; abundance: -; v_gene: TRBV10-1; CDR3aa: CASSFSGDEQYF; CDR3nt: TGCGCCAGCAGTTTTAGCGGGGACGAGCAGTACTTC
d_gene: TRBD1; j_gene: TRBJ2-7; abundance: -; v_gene: TRBV5-1; CDR3aa: CASSFGTGSYEQYF; CDR3nt: TGCGCCAGCAGCTTCGGGACAGGTAGCTACGAGCAGTACTTC
d_gene: -; j_gene: TRBJ1-6; abundance: few; v_gene: TRBV3-1/TRBV3-2; CDR3aa: CASSLERGYNSPLHF; CDR3nt: TGTGCCAGCAGCCTCGAACGGGGTTATAATTCACCCCTCCACTTT
d_gene: -; j_gene: TRBJ2-5; abundance: once; v_gene: TRBV4-3; CDR3aa: CASSQDLVGSCPETQYF; CDR3nt: TGCGCCAGCAGCCAAGATCTGGTCGGGAGCTGCCCAGAGACCCAGTACTTC
d_gene: TRBD2; j_gene: TRBJ2-1; abundance: -; v_gene: TRBV7-9; CDR3aa: CASSPRGGGGSDNNEQFF; CDR3nt: TGTGCCAGCAGTCCGCGGGGTGGCGGGGGTTCCGATAACAATGAGCAGTTCTTC
d_gene: -; j_gene: TRBJ2-7; abundance: -; v_gene: TRBV12-5; CDR3aa: CASGLVQDSEQYF; CDR3nt: TGTGCTAGTGGTTTGGTACAAGACAGCGAGCAGTACTTC
d_gene: TRBD2; j_gene: TRBJ2-5; abundance: -; v_gene: TRBV10-3; CDR3aa: CAISESTTSGFSETQYF; CDR3nt: TGTGCCATCAGTGAGTCGACGACTAGCGGGTTCAGTGAGACCCAGTACTTC
d_gene: -; j_gene: TRBJ1-1; abundance: -; v_gene: TRBV11-2; CDR3aa: CASSFGAGDFTEAFF; CDR3nt: TGTGCCAGCAGCTTTGGGGCAGGGGATTTCACTGAAGCTTTCTTT
d_gene: -; j_gene: TRBJ2-7; abundance: -; v_gene: TRBV21-1; CDR3aa: CASSTTSGSFFEQYF; CDR3nt: TGTGCCAGCAGCACCACTAGCGGGAGTTTTTTTGAGCAGTACTTC
d_gene: -; j_gene: TRBJ1-2; abundance: -; v_gene: TRBV10-3; CDR3aa: CAIRDNSNYGYTF; CDR3nt: TGTGCCATCAGGGACAACTCTAACTATGGCTACACCTTC
d_gene: TRBD2; j_gene: TRBJ2-1; abundance: -; v_gene: TRBV7-2; CDR3aa: CASSLASSGSSYNEQFF; CDR3nt: TGTGCCAGCAGCTTAGCATCGAGCGGGAGCTCCTACAATGAGCAGTTCTTC
d_gene: -; j_gene: TRBJ1-5; abundance: -; v_gene: TRBV19; CDR3aa: CASSIGLSNQPQHF; CDR3nt: TGTGCCAGTAGTATAGGACTTAGCAATCAGCCCCAGCATTTT
d_gene: -; j_gene: TRBJ2-3; abundance: -; v_gene: TRBV15; CDR3aa: CATSRSGDRDTDTQYF; CDR3nt: TGTGCCACCAGCAGATCGGGGGACAGAGACACAGATACGCAGTATTTT
d_gene: -; j_gene: TRBJ1-1; abundance: -; v_gene: TRBV28; CDR3aa: CASRLQEIGTEAFF; CDR3nt: TGTGCCAGCAGACTACAGGAAATTGGCACTGAAGCTTTCTTT
d_gene: TRBD1; j_gene: TRBJ1-3; abundance: -; v_gene: TRBV6-5; CDR3aa: CASSYSGQGAGNTIYF; CDR3nt: TGTGCCAGCAGTTACTCTGGCCAGGGGGCTGGAAACACCATATATTTT
d_gene: -; j_gene: TRBJ1-1; abundance: -; v_gene: TRBV5-3; CDR3aa: CARSFCPGDTEAFF; CDR3nt: TGTGCCAGAAGCTTTTGCCCGGGGGACACTGAAGCTTTCTTT
d_gene: TRBD1; j_gene: TRBJ1-2; abundance: -; v_gene: TRBV28; CDR3aa: CASSLVTGANYGYTF; CDR3nt: TGTGCCAGCAGTTTAGTAACAGGGGCCAACTATGGCTACACCTTC
d_gene: -; j_gene: TRBJ2-3; abundance: -; v_gene: TRBV6-5; CDR3aa: CASGSSTDTQYF; CDR3nt: TGTGCCAGCGGCTCTAGCACAGATACGCAGTATTTT
d_gene: TRBD2; j_gene: TRBJ2-7; abundance: -; v_gene: TRBV12-3/TRBV12-4; CDR3aa: CASRRLAIEEQYF; CDR3nt: TGTGCCAGCCGGCGACTAGCGATTGAAGAGCAGTACTTC
d_gene: -; j_gene: TRBJ2-7; abundance: -; v_gene: TRBV28; CDR3aa: CASRQVGYEQYF; CDR3nt: TGTGCCAGCAGACAGGTAGGCTACGAGCAGTACTTC